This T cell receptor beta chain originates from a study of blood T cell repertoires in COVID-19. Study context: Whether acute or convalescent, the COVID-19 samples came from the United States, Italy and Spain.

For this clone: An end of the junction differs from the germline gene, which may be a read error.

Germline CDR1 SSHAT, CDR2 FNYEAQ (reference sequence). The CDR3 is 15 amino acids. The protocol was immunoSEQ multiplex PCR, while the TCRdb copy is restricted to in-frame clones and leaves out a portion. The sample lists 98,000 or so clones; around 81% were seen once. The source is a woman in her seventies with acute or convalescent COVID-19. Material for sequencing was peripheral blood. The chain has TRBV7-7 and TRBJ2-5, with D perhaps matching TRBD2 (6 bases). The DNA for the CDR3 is TGTGCTAGCAGCTTAGGAGCGACGGGGGTGGAGACCCAGTACTTC. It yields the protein CASSLGATGVETQYF.